These 9 T cell receptor beta chains originate from one sample sequenced in a study of T-cell reconstitution after alpha-beta-depleted transplantation in children. Preparation of the TCRbeta library used unique molecular identifiers. TCRdb fed the PCR reads into MiXCR, producing one record per CDR3 protein. The sample has about 980,000 distinct CDR3 sequences; about 29% are singletons. Here the sequenced sample was PBMCs, mostly from graft donor cells, taken 360 days after TCRalphabeta/CD19-depleted stem cell transplant. The receptors stem from a boy less than two years old who had a stem cell transplant for SCID, so the T cells may come from the graft donor.

The sample holds a few counts of this clonotype. For the CDR3, the DNA is TGCAGTGCTAGCGGGACACCAAGCCAAGAGACCCAGTACTTC. Protein product: CSASGTPSQETQYF. The gene calls are TRBV20-1 and TRBJ2-5, with D possibly being TRBD1 (6 bases). The V gene lost 3 bases and the J gene lost 1 base, with 12 bases spanning the gap. CDR3 size: 14 residues. In germline, CDR1 is DFQATT, CDR2 SNEGSKA (reference sequence).

The V call is TRBV3-1, the J call TRBJ2-5; 7 bases are shared with TRBD1. CDR1 and CDR2 from the germline V gene are LGHDT and YNNKEL (reference sequence). This CDR3 is 16 amino acids long. Unmatched junction bases numbered 7, after V lost 3 bases and J lost 0 bases. CDR3 DNA: TGTGCCAGCAGCCAGTTCACAGGGGAGTACCAAGAGACCCAGTACTTC. Its translation: CASSQFTGEYQETQYF.

This clonotype was detected only a few times. CDR3 DNA sequence: TGTGCCAGCAGCCGTCAGAGAGATACCGGGGAGCTGTTTTTT. Amino acid sequence: CASSRQRDTGELFF. V usage is TRBV7-7 and J usage is TRBJ2-2; D call uncertain. Trimming cost V 5 bases and J 5 bases, with 12 bases left between them. Germline values: CDR1 SSHAT, CDR2 FNYEAQ (reference sequence). The CDR3 spans 14 residues.

CDR3 amino acids: CASVVRGNTEAFF. The CDR3 nucleotides are TGTGCCAGCGTCGTGCGGGGGAACACTGAAGCTTTCTTT. V usage is TRBV2 and J usage is TRBJ1-1; D is undetermined. The CDR3 is 13 residues long. V lost 8 bases to trimming and J lost 1 base, with 11 bases between them. Germline CDR1 SNHLY, CDR2 FYNNEI.

The J gene is TRBJ2-7, the V gene TRBV12-3 or TRBV12-4; the D gene is possibly TRBD1 (7 bases). The CDR3 extends over 14 amino acids. V was trimmed by 6 bases and J by 4 bases, leaving 16 bases between them. This CDR3 reads CASRRGQGGYEQYF. CDR3 sequence (DNA): TGTGCCAGCAGACGGGGGCAGGGGGGATACGAGCAGTACTTC.

The chain uses TRBV20-1 and TRBJ2-3, with 8 positions matching TRBD2. The germline gives CDR1 DFQATT, CDR2 SNEGSKA (reference sequence). This CDR3 comprises 16 residues. Unmatched junction bases numbered 12, after V lost 5 bases and J lost 2 bases. The CDR3 nucleotides read TGCAGTGCTTTCCCAACTTGGCGGGGGGACACAGATACGCAGTATTTT. Encoded protein: CSAFPTWRGDTDTQYF.

V and J are TRBV3-1 and TRBJ2-7, with 13 positions matching TRBD2. J was trimmed by 0 bases and V by 2 bases; bases with no gene match: 7. CDR3 size: 18 residues. CDR1 is LGHDT and CDR2 is YNNKEL in the germline V gene (reference sequence). As DNA, the CDR3 is TGTGCCAGCAGCCAACGGACTAGCGGGGGACCTTTCTCCTACGAGCAGTACTTC. The encoded protein is CASSQRTSGGPFSYEQYF.

The chain combines TRBV20-1 with TRBJ2-1, with 10 bases that match TRBD2. Per the germline V gene, CDR1 is DFQATT and CDR2 is SNEGSKA (reference sequence). This CDR3 has 18 residues. Trimming removed 3 bases from V and 7 bases from J; junction bases left unmatched: 18. Here the CDR3 reads CSASGASGGGAEGNEQFF. CDR3 DNA: TGCAGTGCTAGTGGAGCTAGCGGGGGCGGGGCAGAGGGGAATGAGCAGTTCTTC.

This clonotype turned up a few times. The V and J genes are TRBV7-2 and TRBJ2-7; the D is unclear. CDR1 and CDR2 from the germline V gene are SGHTA and FQGNSA. This CDR3 is 15 amino acids long. V lost 4 bases and J 2 bases, leaving 15 bases between the germline ends. In DNA form, the CDR3 reads TGTGCCAGCAGCTGGGTAGGCGAACCTACCTACGAGCAGTACTTC. Its protein product is CASSWVGEPTYEQYF.